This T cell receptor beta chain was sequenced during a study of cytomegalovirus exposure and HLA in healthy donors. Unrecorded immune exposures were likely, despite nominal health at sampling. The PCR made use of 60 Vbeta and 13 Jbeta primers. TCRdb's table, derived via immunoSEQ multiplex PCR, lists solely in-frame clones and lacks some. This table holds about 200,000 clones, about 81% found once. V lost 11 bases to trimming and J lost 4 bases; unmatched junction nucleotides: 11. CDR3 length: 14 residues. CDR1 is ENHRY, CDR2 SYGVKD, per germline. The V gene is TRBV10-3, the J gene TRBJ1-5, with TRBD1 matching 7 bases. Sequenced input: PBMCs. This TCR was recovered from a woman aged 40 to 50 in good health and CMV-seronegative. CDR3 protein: CAARHRGDNQPQHF. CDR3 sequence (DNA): TGTGCCGCACGGCACAGGGGAGATAATCAGCCCCAGCATTTT.